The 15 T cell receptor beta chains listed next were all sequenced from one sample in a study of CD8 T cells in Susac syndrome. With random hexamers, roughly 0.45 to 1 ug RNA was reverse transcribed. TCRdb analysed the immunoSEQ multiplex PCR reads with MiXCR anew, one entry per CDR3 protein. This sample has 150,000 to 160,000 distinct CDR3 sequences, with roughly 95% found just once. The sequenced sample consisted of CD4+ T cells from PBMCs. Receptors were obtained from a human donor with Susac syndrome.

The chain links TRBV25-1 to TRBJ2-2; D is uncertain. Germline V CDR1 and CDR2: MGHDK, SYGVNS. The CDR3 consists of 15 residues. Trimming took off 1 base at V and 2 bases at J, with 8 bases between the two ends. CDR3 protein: CASSESFGNTGELFF. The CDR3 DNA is TGTGCCAGCAGTGAATCTTTCGGTAACACCGGGGAGCTGTTTTTT.

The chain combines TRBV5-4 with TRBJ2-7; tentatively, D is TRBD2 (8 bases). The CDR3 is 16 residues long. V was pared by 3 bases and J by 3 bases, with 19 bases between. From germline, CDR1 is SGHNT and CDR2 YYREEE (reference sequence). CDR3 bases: TGTGCCAGCAGCTCCCTGGGCAGGGGGACTAGCTACGAGCAGTACTTC. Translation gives CASSSLGRGTSYEQYF.

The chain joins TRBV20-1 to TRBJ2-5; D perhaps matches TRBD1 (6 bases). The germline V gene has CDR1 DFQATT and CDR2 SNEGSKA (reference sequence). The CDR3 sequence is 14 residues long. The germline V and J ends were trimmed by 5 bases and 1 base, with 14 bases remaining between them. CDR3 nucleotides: TGCAGTGCTGCCTGGACAGAGTTCCAAGAGACCCAGTACTTC. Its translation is CSAAWTEFQETQYF.

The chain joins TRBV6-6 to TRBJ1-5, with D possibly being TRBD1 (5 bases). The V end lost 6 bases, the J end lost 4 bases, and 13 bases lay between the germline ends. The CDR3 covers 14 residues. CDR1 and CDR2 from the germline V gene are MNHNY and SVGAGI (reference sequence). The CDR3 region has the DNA TGTGCCAGCAGCCAAGACAGTGGAAATCAGCCCCAGCATTTT. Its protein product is CASSQDSGNQPQHF.

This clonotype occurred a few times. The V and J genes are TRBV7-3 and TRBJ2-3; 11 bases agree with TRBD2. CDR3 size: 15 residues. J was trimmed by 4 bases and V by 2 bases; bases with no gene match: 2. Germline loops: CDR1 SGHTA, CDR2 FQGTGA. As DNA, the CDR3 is TGTGCCAGCAGCTTAGGACTAGCGGGCGCAGATACGCAGTATTTT. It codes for CASSLGLAGADTQYF.

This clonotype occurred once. The CDR3 DNA follows: TGTGCCAGCAGCCTATACACCGGGACTAGCGGGGTGAACACCGGGGAGCTGTTTTTT. Protein: CASSLYTGTSGVNTGELFF. This rearrangement joins TRBV9 to TRBJ2-2; TRBD2 aligns across 13 bases. The CDR3 consists of 19 residues. Germline V gene sequence: CDR1 SGDLS, CDR2 YYNGEE. V shed 4 bases, J shed 1 base, and the junction held 10 bases outside the gene matches.

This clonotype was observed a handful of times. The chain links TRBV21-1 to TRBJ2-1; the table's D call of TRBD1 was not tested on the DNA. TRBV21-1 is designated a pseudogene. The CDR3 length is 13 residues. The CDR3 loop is CASSLTGNNEQFF. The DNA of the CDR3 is TGTGCCAGCAGTTTGACAGGGAACAATGAGCAGTTCTTC.

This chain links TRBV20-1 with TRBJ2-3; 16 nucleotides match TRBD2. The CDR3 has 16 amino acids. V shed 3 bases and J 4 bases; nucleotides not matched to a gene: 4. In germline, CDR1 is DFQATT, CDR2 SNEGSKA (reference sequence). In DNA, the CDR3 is TGCAGTGCTAGCCCGGGACTAGCGGGGGGGCCAGATACGCAGTATTTT. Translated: CSASPGLAGGPDTQYF.

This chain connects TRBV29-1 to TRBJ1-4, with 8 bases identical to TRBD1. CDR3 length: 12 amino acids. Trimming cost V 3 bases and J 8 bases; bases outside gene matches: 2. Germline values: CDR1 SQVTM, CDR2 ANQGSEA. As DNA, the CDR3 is TGCAGCGTTGATACAGGGGGGGAAAAACTGTTTTTT. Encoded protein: CSVDTGGEKLFF.

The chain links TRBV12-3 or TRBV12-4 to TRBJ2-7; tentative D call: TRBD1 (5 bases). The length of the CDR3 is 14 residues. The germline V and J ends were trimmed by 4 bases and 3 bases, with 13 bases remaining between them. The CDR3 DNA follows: TGTGCCAGCAGTTCGCAGGGTAGGCTCTACGAGCAGTACTTC. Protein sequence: CASSSQGRLYEQYF.

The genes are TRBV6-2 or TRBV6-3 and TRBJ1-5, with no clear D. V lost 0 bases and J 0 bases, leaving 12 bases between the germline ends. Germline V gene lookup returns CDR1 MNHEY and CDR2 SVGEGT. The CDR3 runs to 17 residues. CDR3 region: CASSYSRRVASNQPQHF. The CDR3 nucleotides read TGTGCCAGCAGTTACTCGAGAAGGGTAGCTAGCAATCAGCCCCAGCATTTT.

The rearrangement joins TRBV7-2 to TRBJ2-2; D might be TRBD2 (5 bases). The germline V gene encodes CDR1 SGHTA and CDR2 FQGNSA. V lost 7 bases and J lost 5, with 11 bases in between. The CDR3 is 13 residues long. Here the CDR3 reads CASIPSGTGELFF. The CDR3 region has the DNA TGTGCCAGCATCCCCTCGGGGACCGGGGAGCTGTTTTTT.

The CDR3 nucleotides read TGTGCCAGCAGACCAGGGACGGTTAATTCACCCCTCCACTTT. Its protein product is CASRPGTVNSPLHF. V is TRBV6-2 or TRBV6-3 and J is TRBJ1-6; weak D call: TRBD1 (5 bases). Germline V gene sequence: CDR1 MNHEY, CDR2 SVGEGT. The CDR3 extends over 14 amino acids. With 6 bases removed from V and 6 bases from J, the gap between germline ends came to 12 bases.

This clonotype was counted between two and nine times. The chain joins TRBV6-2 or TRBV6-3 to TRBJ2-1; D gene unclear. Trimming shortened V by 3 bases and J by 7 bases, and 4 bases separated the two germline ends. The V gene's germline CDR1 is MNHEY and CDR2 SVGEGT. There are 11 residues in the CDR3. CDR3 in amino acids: CASSYPNEQFF. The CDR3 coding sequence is TGTGCCAGCAGTTATCCGAATGAGCAGTTCTTC.

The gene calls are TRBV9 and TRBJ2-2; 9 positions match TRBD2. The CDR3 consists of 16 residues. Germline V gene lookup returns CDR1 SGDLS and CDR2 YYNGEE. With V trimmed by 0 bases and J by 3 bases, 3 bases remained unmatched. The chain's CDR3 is CASSVGAGGHTGELFF. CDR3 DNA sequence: TGTGCCAGCAGCGTAGGTGCGGGGGGGCACACCGGGGAGCTGTTTTTT.